The rows below give T cell receptor beta chains drawn from one sample of a study of glioma-infiltrating T cells. TCRdb re-called the multiplex PCR reads with MiXCR, one entry per CDR3 protein. Of some 90,000 distinct CDR3 sequences listed, 35% to 50% are singletons. Input material: glioma tissue, nonneoplastic brain tissue, or PBMCs (not recorded which). These receptors came from a human donor with low-grade glioma or glioblastoma, undergoing nonglioma brain surgery, or in good health (not recorded which). Each CDR3 is given with its conserved first and last residue. D genes are given only for firm matches. Clone size is stated in some rows and not others, as once, few, many or a class when expanded.

clone size: NA; D gene: NA; J gene: TRBJ2-5; V gene: TRBV4-1; CDR3 protein: CASSNDETKYF; CDR3 DNA: TGCGCCAGCAGCAACGATGAGACCAAGTACTTC
clone size: few; D gene: TRBD2; J gene: TRBJ2-3; V gene: TRBV5-5; CDR3 protein: CASSFLAGGLADTQYF; CDR3 DNA: TGTGCCAGCAGCTTTCTAGCGGGGGGGCTCGCAGATACGCAGTATTTT
clone size: many; D gene: TRBD1; J gene: TRBJ2-7; V gene: TRBV27; CDR3 protein: CASSAPGQGAGEQYF; CDR3 DNA: TGTGCCAGCAGTGCCCCTGGACAGGGGGCTGGGGAGCAGTACTTC
clone size: NA; D gene: NA; J gene: TRBJ2-2; V gene: TRBV5-4; CDR3 protein: CASSLETNTGELFF; CDR3 DNA: TGTGCCAGCAGCCTAGAGACCAATACCGGGGAGCTGTTTTTT
clone size: NA; D gene: NA; J gene: TRBJ2-1; V gene: TRBV7-2; CDR3 protein: CDSSTVGRRAVDEQFF; CDR3 DNA: TGTGACAGCAGCACAGTCGGCAGGAGGGCAGTCGATGAGCAGTTCTTC
clone size: NA; D gene: TRBD2; J gene: TRBJ2-3; V gene: TRBV7-3; CDR3 protein: CASSTRLAGWADTQYF; CDR3 DNA: TGTGCCAGCAGCACCCGACTAGCGGGATGGGCAGATACGCAGTATTTT
clone size: NA; D gene: NA; J gene: TRBJ2-5; V gene: TRBV4-1; CDR3 protein: CASSRGTEGEDTQYF; CDR3 DNA: TGCGCCAGCAGCCGCGGGACAGAGGGCGAGGATACCCAGTACTTC
clone size: many; D gene: TRBD1; J gene: TRBJ1-1; V gene: TRBV20-1; CDR3 protein: CSARVRDRGRNTEAFF; CDR3 DNA: TGCAGTGCTAGAGTAAGGGACAGGGGGCGGAACACTGAAGCTTTCTTT
clone size: many; D gene: TRBD2; J gene: TRBJ2-7; V gene: TRBV3-1; CDR3 protein: CASSQDTSGLSSYEQYF; CDR3 DNA: TGTGCCAGCAGCCAAGATACTAGCGGGCTGAGCTCCTACGAGCAGTACTTC
clone size: NA; D gene: TRBD2; J gene: TRBJ2-7; V gene: TRBV15; CDR3 protein: CATSRDRLAGGPEQYF; CDR3 DNA: TGTGCCACCAGCAGAGATCGCCTAGCGGGAGGGCCCGAGCAGTACTTC
clone size: few; D gene: TRBD1; J gene: TRBJ2-3; V gene: TRBV5-1; CDR3 protein: CASSFNRGRDTQYF; CDR3 DNA: TGCGCCAGCAGCTTTAACAGGGGGCGGGATACGCAGTATTTT
clone size: NA; D gene: TRBD1; J gene: TRBJ2-1; V gene: TRBV4-2; CDR3 protein: CASRQGGGHNEQFF; CDR3 DNA: TGTGCCAGCAGACAGGGGGGAGGACACAATGAGCAGTTCTTC